This TCR beta chain is drawn from a study of shared clonotypes between healthy human individuals. Study-level information: Each donor had three CD4 naive, three CD4 memory, two CD8 naive and one CD8 memory plate. Broader study findings: Naive subsets usually exceeded memory subsets in estimated richness.

With regard to this clone: Antigen unknown.

TCRdb's copy holds only in-frame clones and misses some; the assay was immunoSEQ multiplex PCR. The table records around 1.4 million clones, about 98.5% of them present only once. The sample taken for sequencing was naive CD4+ T cells sorted from blood. Described subset: CD45RA+ positively selected. The TCR comes from a man aged 25 to 40 in good health.

CDR3 DNA sequence: TGTGCCAGCAGCATACAGGGTCGCGCTTTCTTT. Its protein product is CASSIQGRAFF. The V call is TRBV28, the J call TRBJ1-1, with TRBD1 as a possible D gene (6 bases). The V end was cut by 6 bases, the J end by 11 bases, with 13 bases between. The CDR3 length is 11 residues. Germline-derived CDR1 and CDR2 are MDHEN and SYDVKM.